Detailed here is one T cell receptor (beta chain). This entry comes from a study of blood T cell repertoires in COVID-19. Study details: Spain, Italy and the United States supplied samples that represented acute and convalescent COVID-19.

Original data processing: Reference gene primer amplification in the assay estimated nucleated cell counts. Sequenced by immunoSEQ multiplex PCR; TCRdb stores in-frame clones only, minus some. V, J and clone size are taken as reported in that table, and D and trimming were inferred from the DNA itself. The table shows under 40,000 clones, with 85% occurring only once. The V end lost 5 bases, the J end lost 2 bases, and 15 bases lay between the germline ends. CDR3 length: 16 residues. Germline values: CDR1 SGHVS, CDR2 FQNEAQ. Sample: peripheral blood. J is TRBJ2-2 and V is TRBV7-8; D is possibly TRBD2 (7 bases). The sequence derives from a human donor with acute or convalescent COVID-19. The donor label of this sample is uncertain. The CDR3 reads CASSRGGGLNTGELFF. In DNA, the CDR3 is TGTGCCAGCAGCCGAGGCGGGGGCCTTAACACCGGGGAGCTGTTTTTT.